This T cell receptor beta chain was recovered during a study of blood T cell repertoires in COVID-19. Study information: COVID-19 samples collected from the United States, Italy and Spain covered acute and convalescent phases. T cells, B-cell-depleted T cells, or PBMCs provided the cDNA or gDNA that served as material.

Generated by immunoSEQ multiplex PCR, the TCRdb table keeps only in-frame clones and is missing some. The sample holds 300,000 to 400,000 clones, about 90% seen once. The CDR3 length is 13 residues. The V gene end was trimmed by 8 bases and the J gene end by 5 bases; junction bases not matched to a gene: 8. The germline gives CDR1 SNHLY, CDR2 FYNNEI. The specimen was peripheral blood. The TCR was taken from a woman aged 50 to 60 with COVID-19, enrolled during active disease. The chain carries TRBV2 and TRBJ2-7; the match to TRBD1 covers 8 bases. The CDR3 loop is CASRADRAHEQYF. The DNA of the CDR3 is TGTGCCAGCCGTGCGGACAGGGCCCACGAGCAGTACTTC.